The 3 T cell receptor beta chains presented below share a single source sample, sequenced in a study of cytomegalovirus exposure and HLA in healthy donors. PCR employed 60 Vbeta and 13 Jbeta primers. TCRdb's copy holds only in-frame clones and misses some; the assay was immunoSEQ multiplex PCR. Here the sample spans fewer than 200,000 clones, around 82% being singletons. Sequencing was done on a sample of PBMCs. The receptors stem from a man aged 45-60 years in good health and CMV-seropositive.

This CDR3 is CASSDSSGVGQETQYF. The CDR3 nucleotides read TGTGCCAGCAGCGACTCTAGCGGGGTGGGCCAAGAGACCCAGTACTTC. The J gene is TRBJ2-5, the V gene TRBV7-6, with 9 positions matching TRBD2. V lost 5 bases and J lost 1; bases outside the gene matches: 8. Germline CDR1 and CDR2: SGHVS and FNYEAQ. This CDR3 is 16 amino acids long.

The gene calls are TRBV6-5 and TRBJ2-1; TRBD2 aligns across 11 bases. Germline V CDR1 and CDR2: MNHEY, SVGAGI. V gave up 6 bases and J gave up 5 bases; unmatched junction bases: 6. There are 15 residues in the CDR3. The CDR3 sequence: CASSLRLAGNNEQFF. The CDR3 DNA reads as TGTGCCAGCAGCTTGAGACTAGCGGGAAACAATGAGCAGTTCTTC.

The rearrangement joins TRBV10-1 to TRBJ2-2; 12 positions agree with TRBD2. The V gene's germline CDR1 is WNHNN and CDR2 SYGVQD (reference sequence). V was pared by 6 bases and J by 4 bases, with 9 bases of the junction left unmatched. The CDR3 totals 17 residues. DNA of the CDR3: TGCGCCAGCAGCGCAGAACTAGCGGGGGGCGGCACCGGGGAGCTGTTTTTT. This translates into CASSAELAGGGTGELFF.